This T cell receptor beta chain was sequenced in a study of OX40 agonist ivuxolimab in advanced cancers. Study-level background: Partial response was recorded in three patients: one hepatocellular carcinoma and two cutaneous melanoma cases. General study points: CD4+ T cells averaged fewer expanded clones than CD8+ T cells. Antigens targeted by the expanded peripheral T cells were not determined.

A word on this clone: The antigen remains unidentified.

Clones were read by immunoSEQ multiplex PCR, and TCRdb kept only the in-frame ones, dropping some. The data show almost 85,000 clones, with roughly nine tenths seen just once and less than 0.2% held by the top ten. This CDR3 has 17 residues. V gave up 4 bases and J gave up 2 bases; unmatched junction bases: 10. Germline assignment: CDR1 SGHTS and CDR2 YDEGEE. Systemic immunosuppression or autoimmune disease history was grounds to exclude patients. This sequence was found in an adult with an advanced solid tumor such as melanoma, head and neck, liver or kidney cancer. The source was CD4+ or CD8+ T cells sorted from blood, collected in a trial of the OX40 agonist ivuxolimab. The gene calls are TRBV5-8 and TRBJ2-4, with 9 bases lining up with TRBD2. Here the CDR3 DNA reads TGTGCCAGCAGCCCGAGAATAGCGGGAGTTTCCAAAAACATTCAGTACTTC. Translating it yields CASSPRIAGVSKNIQYF.